What follows are 14 T cell receptor beta chains derived from one specimen sequenced in a study of OX40 agonist ivuxolimab in advanced cancers. TCRdb keeps only in-frame clones here, not all; method: immunoSEQ multiplex PCR. The sample lists around 25,000 clones, 83% occurring once. Material: CD4+ or CD8+ T cells sorted from blood, obtained in a trial of the OX40 agonist ivuxolimab. Source of these receptors: an adult with an advanced solid tumor such as melanoma, head and neck, liver or kidney cancer.

This sequence joins TRBV6-5 and TRBJ1-6; a possible D gene is TRBD1 (6 bases). CDR3 length: 15 amino acids. Germline CDR1 and CDR2: MNHEY and SVGAGI. V gave up 1 base and J gave up 8 bases, with 12 bases separating them. CDR3 nucleotide sequence: TGTGCCAGCAGTTACTTACAGGGCCGGGATTCACCCCTCCACTTT. Encoded protein: CASSYLQGRDSPLHF.

The genes are TRBV6-5 and TRBJ2-7; TRBD1 aligns across 8 bases. V dropped 5 bases and J dropped 2; count of bases not matched to a gene: 5. The CDR3 sequence is 14 residues long. Germline V gene sequence: CDR1 MNHEY, CDR2 SVGAGI. Here the CDR3 DNA reads TGTGCCAGCAGTGCGGGACAGGAGGCCTACGAGCAGTACTTC. Translated, it gives CASSAGQEAYEQYF.

The rearrangement links TRBV29-1 to TRBJ1-1; D not resolved. Germline values: CDR1 SQVTM, CDR2 ANQGSEA. Trimming pared 0 bases from V and 6 bases from J, leaving 8 bases between. CDR3 length equals 12 residues. This CDR3 reads CSVEEGLAEAFF. The CDR3 DNA reads TGCAGCGTTGAAGAGGGCTTGGCTGAAGCTTTCTTT.

This chain connects TRBV27 to TRBJ1-1, with 7 bases aligning to TRBD1. Per the germline V gene, CDR1 is MNHEY and CDR2 is SMNVEV (reference sequence). The CDR3 runs to 14 residues. Losses at the gene ends were 2 bases for V and 10 bases for J; bases not matched to a gene: 10. CDR3 sequence: CASSLRGGTVAAFF. In DNA form, the CDR3 reads TGTGCCAGCAGTTTAAGGGGTGGGACAGTAGCAGCTTTCTTT.

This clone occurred once. The genes are TRBV10-1 and TRBJ2-3; 7 bases agree with TRBD1. The ends lost 5 bases at V and 6 bases at J; junction bases unmatched: 11. In germline, CDR1 is WNHNN, CDR2 SYGVQD (reference sequence). The length of the CDR3 is 15 residues. CDR3 coding DNA: TGCGCCAGCAGTAGGGACCTCGGACAGGAGGATACGCAGTATTTT. It translates to CASSRDLGQEDTQYF.

This sequence joins TRBV11-2 and TRBJ2-7; TRBD2 matches at 12 bases. There are 17 residues in the CDR3. V shed 2 bases and J 2 bases; nucleotides not matched to a gene: 7. Germline loops: CDR1 SGHAT, CDR2 FQNNGV. CDR3 sequence (DNA): TGTGCCAGCAGCTTATCCGGGACTAGCGGGTCCGCCTACGAGCAGTACTTC. Encoded protein: CASSLSGTSGSAYEQYF.

The chain couples TRBV7-2 to TRBJ2-2, with D tentatively TRBD1 or TRBD2 (5 bases each). Per germline, CDR1 SGHTA and CDR2 FQGNSA. The CDR3 loop spans 15 amino acids. Trimming removed 3 bases from V and 8 bases from J, with 16 bases in between. The CDR3 sequence is CASSLKRGHRGELFF. CDR3 DNA sequence: TGTGCCAGCAGCTTGAAGAGGGGCCATAGGGGGGAGCTGTTTTTT.

CDR3 coding DNA: TGCAGTGCGACTACTAGCGGGCAGTTCTTC. Translating it yields CSATTSGQFF. The chain couples TRBV20-1 to TRBJ2-1; 8 bases match TRBD2. The length of the CDR3 is 10 residues. The germline CDR1 and CDR2 sequences are DFQATT and SNEGSKA (reference sequence). The V gene end was trimmed by 6 bases and the J gene end by 12 bases; junction bases not matched to a gene: 4.

In its sample, this clone was seen once. The J gene is TRBJ2-5, the V gene TRBV7-9, with D perhaps being TRBD1 or TRBD2 (5 bases each). With 3 bases removed from V and 5 bases from J, the gap between germline ends came to 13 bases. Germline V gene sequence: CDR1 SEHNR, CDR2 FQNEAQ (reference sequence). The CDR3 sequence is 14 residues long. CDR3 sequence: CASSFPVEGETQYF. DNA of the CDR3: TGTGCCAGCAGCTTTCCTGTTGAGGGGGAGACCCAGTACTTC.

This clone has a handful of counts. This sequence joins TRBV13 and TRBJ2-5, with 11 bases matching TRBD1. CDR1 PRHDT and CDR2 FYEKMQ come from the germline V gene (reference sequence). V shed 4 bases, J shed 0 bases, and the junction held 4 bases outside the gene matches. The CDR3 spans 16 residues. The CDR3 reads CASSSRDRGYQETQYF. CDR3 DNA sequence: TGTGCCAGCAGCTCTAGGGACAGGGGGTACCAAGAGACCCAGTACTTC.

The rearrangement uses TRBV27 and TRBJ1-6; 8 bases align to TRBD1. Germline lookup yields CDR1 MNHEY and CDR2 SMNVEV (reference sequence). The J segment lost 4 bases and the V segment lost 6 bases, leaving 26 bases of the junction unmatched. There are 22 residues in the CDR3. The DNA of the CDR3 is TGTGCCAGCAGCCCTTCCTTCCTACCGGGACAGGTCCCCGCCGGATATAATTCACCCCTCCACTTT. Protein sequence: CASSPSFLPGQVPAGYNSPLHF.

This clone was seen a handful of times. The V and J genes are TRBV9 and TRBJ1-6; D not resolved. The CDR3 has 16 amino acids. V was pared by 3 bases and J by 0 bases, with 10 bases between. Germline loops: CDR1 SGDLS, CDR2 YYNGEE. CDR3 nucleotide sequence: TGTGCCAGCAGCGAAACCCCGAGCTCCTATAATTCACCCCTCCACTTT. This gives the protein CASSETPSSYNSPLHF. The whole variable domain, remainder taken from reference TRBV9 and TRBJ1-6, is DSGVTQTPKHLITATGQRVTLRCSPRSGDLSVYWYQQSLDQGLQFLIQYYNGEERAKGNILERFSAQQFPDLHSELNLSSLELGDSALYFCASSETPSSYNSPLHFGNGTRLTVT.

The gene calls are TRBV9 and TRBJ2-3, with 8 bases that match TRBD2. Germline loops: CDR1 SGDLS, CDR2 YYNGEE. The trim removed 4 bases at V and 1 base at J, leaving 8 bases unmatched. This CDR3 region has 16 residues. The CDR3 is CASSLSQRGRTDTQYF. The CDR3 coding sequence is TGTGCCAGCAGCCTTTCGCAGCGGGGGCGCACAGATACGCAGTATTTT.

The chain has TRBV25-1 and TRBJ2-5; 9 bases line up with TRBD1. V dropped 4 bases and J dropped 5; count of bases not matched to a gene: 5. Germline CDR1 reads MGHDK; CDR2 reads SYGVNS. There are 14 residues in the CDR3. The CDR3 DNA sequence: TGTGCCAGCAGTGTGGGACAGGGTTTGGAGACCCAGTACTTC. Protein: CASSVGQGLETQYF.